Below, 10 T cell receptor beta chains from the same sample are listed, as sequenced in a study of breast tumors, draining lymph nodes, adjacent tissues. Axillary draining lymph nodes of breast cancer patients supplied the node samples. TCRdb passed the multiplex PCR reads through MiXCR, listing each CDR3 protein once. The table includes 100,000 to 150,000 distinct CDR3 sequences, about 20% detected once. Sequenced input: axillary lymph node tissue. Receptors were obtained from a female donor with breast cancer. Some clones in this sample may be carry-over from other donors' samples.

This clonotype was detected many times. One junction end disagrees with the germline gene, perhaps due to a read error. V usage is TRBV30 and J usage is TRBJ2-5; no clear D. Germline V gene data show CDR1 as GTSNPN and CDR2 as SVGIG (reference sequence). CDR3 length equals 11 residues. CDR3 sequence reads: CACIDRAVRHF. The CDR3 bases are TGTGCCTGTATAGACCGGGCAGTTCGTCACTTC.

For this clonotype: A much bigger clone sits one base away, suggesting this may be a read error. This chain links TRBV7-9 with TRBJ1-4, with D maybe TRBD1 (6 bases). The V gene lost 5 bases and the J gene lost 8 bases, with 15 bases spanning the gap. From germline, CDR1 is SEHNR and CDR2 FQNEAQ (reference sequence). The length of the CDR3 is 14 residues. The CDR3 region is CASSRRTEGEKLFF. The CDR3 coding sequence is TGTGCCAGCAGCCGCCGGACAGAGGGGGAAAAACTGTTTTTT.

This clonotype was seen repeatedly, ten times or more. The chain has TRBV7-2 and TRBJ1-4, with D possibly matching TRBD1 (5 bases). Per germline, CDR1 SGHTA and CDR2 FQGNSA. Trimming cost V 5 bases and J 5 bases, with 12 bases left between them. CDR3 length equals 14 residues. CDR3 bases: TGTGCCAGCAGCCGAGGACATCGAAATGAAAAACTGTTTTTT. Translation gives CASSRGHRNEKLFF. The variable domain in full, completed from reference TRBV7-2 and TRBJ1-4, reads GAGVSQSPSNKVTEKGKDVELRCDPISGHTALYWYRQSLGQGLEFLIYFQGNSAPDKSGLPSDRFSAERTGGSVSTLTIQRTQQEDSAVYLCASSRGHRNEKLFFGSGTQLSVL.

Points on this clonotype: Just one base apart from a much larger clone, this may be a read error. The CDR3 here is CACTVNPTSGANVLTF. In DNA form, the CDR3 reads TGCGCCTGCACGGTGAACCCGACCTCTGGGGCCAACGTCCTGACTTTC. J is TRBJ2-6 and V is TRBV5-1; D unresolved. Trimming took off 10 bases at V and 0 bases at J, with 17 bases between the two ends. Germline values: CDR1 SGHRS, CDR2 YFSETQ. The CDR3 loop spans 16 amino acids.

Worth noting for this clonotype: This clone may be a read error of a much larger clone one base away. Since no conserved phenylalanine or tryptophan closes the CDR3, a read error is the likely cause. V and J are TRBV5-4 and TRBJ2-5, with 11 bases that match TRBD2. CDR1 SGHNT and CDR2 YYREEE come from the germline V gene (reference sequence). With 4 bases clipped from V and 3 bases from J, the junction kept 8 bases outside the gene matches. The CDR3 spans 16 residues. CDR3 DNA: TGTGCCAGCAGCGGAACCGGGACTAGCGGTAAAGAGACCCAGTACCTC. It codes for CASSGTGTSGKETQYL.

Ten or more counts support this clonotype. V and J are TRBV6-1 and TRBJ2-7; 7 positions match TRBD1. The CDR3 extends over 16 amino acids. Germline trimming cut 3 bases from V and 2 bases from J; bases unmatched to any gene: 10. Germline V CDR1 and CDR2: MNHNS, SASEGT. CDR3 sequence: CASSEDRYHHTYEQYF. CDR3 bases: TGTGCCAGCAGTGAGGACAGGTACCATCACACCTACGAGCAGTACTTC.

This clonotype was detected ten times or more. The chain couples TRBV5-1 to TRBJ2-7; the D gene is possibly TRBD1 (6 bases). CDR3 length: 14 residues. V gave up 4 bases and J gave up 3 bases, with 14 bases separating them. CDR1 is SGHRS, CDR2 YFSETQ, per germline. In DNA form, the CDR3 reads TGCGCCAGCAGCCCCCCGGACAGAAACTACGAGCAGTACTTC. Its protein is CASSPPDRNYEQYF.

Ten or more counts support this clonotype. The chain employs TRBV3-1 and TRBJ2-2; the D is unclear. The V end was cut by 4 bases, the J end by 0 bases, with 9 bases between. This CDR3 is built from 15 residues. Germline CDR1 is LGHDT and CDR2 is YNNKEL (reference sequence). CDR3 bases: TGTGCCAGCAGCCCTTTTACACCGAACACCGGGGAGCTGTTTTTT. This sequence encodes CASSPFTPNTGELFF.

This clonotype was observed a few times. Possible read error: a much larger clone is one base away. This chain connects TRBV12-3 or TRBV12-4 to TRBJ1-5; D perhaps matches TRBD1 (5 bases). This CDR3 region has 12 residues. V was trimmed by 5 bases and J by 5 bases, leaving 7 bases between them. The CDR3 loop is CASSLGDQPQHF. In nucleotides, the CDR3 is TGTGCCAGCAGTCTAGGGGATCAGCCCCAGCATTTT.

The chain is built from TRBV6-1 and TRBJ2-7; 11 nucleotides align to TRBD2. The CDR3 runs to 16 residues. Trimming took 1 base from V and 7 from J; bases not matched to a gene: 9. Germline V gene data show CDR1 as MNHNS and CDR2 as SASEGT. The CDR3 sequence is CASSEGPLAGGREQYF. In DNA, the CDR3 is TGTGCCAGCAGTGAAGGGCCTCTAGCGGGAGGTAGAGAGCAGTACTTC.